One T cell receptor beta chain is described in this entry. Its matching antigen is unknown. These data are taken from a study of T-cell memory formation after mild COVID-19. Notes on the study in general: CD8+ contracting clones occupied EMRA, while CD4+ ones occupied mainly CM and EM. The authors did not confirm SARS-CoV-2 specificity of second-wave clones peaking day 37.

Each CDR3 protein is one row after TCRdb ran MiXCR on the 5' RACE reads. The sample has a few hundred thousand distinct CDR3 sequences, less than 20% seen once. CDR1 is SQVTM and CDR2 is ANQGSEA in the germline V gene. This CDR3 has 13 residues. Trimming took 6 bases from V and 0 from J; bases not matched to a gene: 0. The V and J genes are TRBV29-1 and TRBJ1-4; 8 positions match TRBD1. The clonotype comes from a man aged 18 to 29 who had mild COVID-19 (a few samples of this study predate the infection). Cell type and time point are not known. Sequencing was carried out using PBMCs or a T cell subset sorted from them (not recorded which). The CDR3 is CSVQGATNEKLFF. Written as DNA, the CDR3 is TGCAGCGTACAGGGGGCAACTAATGAAAAACTGTTTTTT.